Listed below are T cell receptor beta chains from one sample, sequenced in a study of response to subunit inactivated influenza vaccine. TCRdb passed the RT-PCR reads through MiXCR, listing each CDR3 protein once. The sample carries about 530,000 distinct CDR3 sequences, 13% recorded once. The specimen was PBMCs from blood, collected more than 35 days after vaccination. The receptors stem from a man in his fifties who received an inactivated influenza vaccine. The CDR3 runs from the conserved cysteine through the conserved F or W. D genes are given only for firm matches. Size values are once, few and many counts, or a class for expanded clones, and some rows have none.

V	J	size	D	CDR3	DNA
TRBV5-6	TRBJ1-1	few	.	CASSLDRAFTEAFF	TGTGCCAGCAGCTTGGATAGGGCGTTTACTGAAGCTTTCTTT
TRBV5-6	TRBJ2-6	few	.	CASSLALGQSTGANVLTF	TGTGCCAGCAGCTTGGCGTTGGGACAATCAACCGGGGCCAACGTCCTGACTTTC
TRBV7-8	TRBJ2-6	.	.	CASSNHRSSGANVLTF	TGTGCCAGCAGCAACCACAGGAGCTCTGGGGCCAACGTCCTGACTTTC
TRBV3-1	TRBJ2-3	.	TRBD2	CASSPGIAGGTDTQYF	TGTGCCAGCAGCCCCGGGATAGCGGGAGGTACAGATACGCAGTATTTT
TRBV7-3	TRBJ2-1	.	TRBD2	CASSATSGSYNEQFF	TGTGCCAGCAGCGCGACTAGCGGATCCTACAATGAGCAGTTCTTC
TRBV7-7	TRBJ2-5	.	.	CASSLDSAQETQYF	TGTGCTAGCAGCTTAGATTCGGCCCAAGAGACCCAGTACTTC
TRBV11-2	TRBJ2-5	.	TRBD1	CASSSLGQGETQYF	TGTGCCAGCAGCTCATTGGGACAGGGAGAGACCCAGTACTTC
TRBV7-3	TRBJ2-3	.	.	CASSLDSSRTDTQYF	TGTGCCAGCAGCTTAGACTCCTCCCGCACAGATACGCAGTATTTT
TRBV7-2	TRBJ2-3	few	.	CASSLDDLSTDTQYF	TGTGCCAGCAGCTTAGATGATCTTAGCACAGATACGCAGTATTTT
TRBV15	TRBJ1-2	.	.	CATSRVPGPRGYTF	TGTGCCACCAGCAGAGTCCCGGGGCCTCGGGGCTACACCTTC
TRBV7-2	TRBJ1-4	.	TRBD1	CASSQTGTANEKLFF	TGTGCCAGCAGCCAGACCGGGACAGCTAATGAAAAACTGTTTTTT
TRBV6-2/TRBV6-3	TRBJ2-7	few	.	CASSSPAEKQYF	TGTGCCAGCAGTTCCCCCGCCGAAAAGCAGTACTTC
TRBV6-2/TRBV6-3	TRBJ2-3	.	TRBD2	CASSYSVGLAGVLHQTTDTQYF	TGTGCCAGCAGTTACAGCGTAGGACTAGCGGGGGTACTACACCAAACCACAGATACGCAGTATTTT
TRBV5-1	TRBJ2-7	.	TRBD2	CASSLGPAGAYEQYF	TGCGCCAGCAGCTTGGGGCCAGCGGGAGCTTACGAGCAGTACTTC
TRBV5-1	TRBJ1-1	many	.	CASSLELNTEAFF	TGCGCCAGCAGCTTGGAACTGAACACTGAAGCTTTCTTT
TRBV24-1	TRBJ1-5	few	.	CATSDSQGPYSNQPQHF	TGTGCCACCAGTGATTCCCAGGGGCCGTATAGCAATCAGCCCCAGCATTTT
TRBV5-1	TRBJ2-1	.	TRBD1	CASSGQTYNEQFF	TGCGCCAGCTCGGGACAGACGTACAATGAGCAGTTCTTC
TRBV24-1	TRBJ2-1	few	.	CATSAPSIIAGEQFF	TGTGCCACCAGTGCCCCTTCAATAATAGCCGGTGAGCAGTTCTTC
TRBV7-8	TRBJ2-4	.	TRBD2	CASSQAGPLAKNIQYF	TGTGCCAGCAGCCAAGCGGGGCCCCTAGCCAAAAACATTCAGTACTTC
TRBV6-1	TRBJ1-2	few	TRBD1	CASSSGQGIANYGYTF	TGTGCCAGCAGCTCAGGACAGGGAATCGCTAACTATGGCTACACCTTC
TRBV7-8	TRBJ2-1	many	.	CASSLERIRVHEQFF	TGTGCCAGCAGCTTAGAGAGGATTCGGGTCCATGAGCAGTTCTTC
TRBV11-2	TRBJ1-6	.	TRBD1	CASSLGRGTGRRAPLHF	TGTGCCAGCAGCTTAGGTCGAGGGACAGGGCGTAGGGCACCCCTCCACTTT
TRBV4-2	TRBJ2-7	.	TRBD2	CASSQLPGLASYEQYF	TGTGCCAGCAGCCAACTACCCGGACTAGCCTCCTACGAGCAGTACTTC
TRBV12-3/TRBV12-4	TRBJ1-2	many	TRBD1	CASSTGANYGYTF	TGTGCCAGCAGCACAGGGGCTAACTATGGCTACACCTTC
TRBV10-2	TRBJ2-5	.	.	CASSDWTASEESQYF	TGCGCCAGCAGTGATTGGACAGCCTCGGAGGAGAGCCAGTACTTC
TRBV3-1	TRBJ2-2	few	.	CASSQDPGIGGELFF	TGTGCCAGCAGCCAAGACCCAGGGATCGGCGGGGAGCTGTTTTTT
TRBV7-2	TRBJ2-1	few	TRBD2	CASSPGLVNNEQFF	TGTGCCAGCAGCCCGGGACTAGTTAACAATGAGCAGTTCTTC
TRBV12-3/TRBV12-4	TRBJ1-2	.	.	CASSPGIARGYTF	TGTGCCAGCAGTCCGGGTATTGCGCGCGGCTACACCTTC
TRBV29-1	TRBJ2-5	.	.	CSVENRRARETQYF	TGCAGCGTTGAAAACCGGAGGGCTCGGGAGACCCAGTACTTC
TRBV3-1	TRBJ1-1	few	.	CASSLYRGWDREAFF	TGTGCCAGCAGCCTTTATCGGGGATGGGACCGGGAAGCTTTCTTT
TRBV10-3	TRBJ2-5	few	.	CAGSRGLEETQYF	TGTGCCGGCAGCAGGGGTTTAGAAGAGACCCAGTACTTC
TRBV5-1	TRBJ1-6	few	.	CASTLGGGDSPLHF	TGCGCCAGCACCCTCGGGGGGGGCGATTCACCCCTCCACTTT
TRBV7-9	TRBJ2-7	.	TRBD2	CASSGLAGPPYEQYF	TGTGCCAGCAGCGGGCTAGCGGGGCCGCCCTACGAGCAGTACTTC
TRBV12-3/TRBV12-4	TRBJ2-1	many	.	CASSLFYEQFF	TGTGCCAGCAGTTTATTCTATGAGCAGTTCTTC
TRBV3-1	TRBJ2-5	.	.	CASSRRLNQETQYF	TGTGCCAGCAGCCGAAGACTAAATCAAGAGACCCAGTACTTC
TRBV5-1	TRBJ2-1	few	TRBD1	CASSRSGTGAYNEQFF	TGCGCCAGCAGCAGATCCGGGACAGGGGCCTACAATGAGCAGTTCTTC
TRBV11-2	TRBJ2-5	many	TRBD1	CASSDGQGVIRETQYF	TGTGCCAGCAGCGACGGACAGGGGGTAATCCGGGAGACCCAGTACTTC
TRBV24-1	TRBJ2-3	.	.	CATSVPQGGADTQYF	TGTGCCACCAGTGTCCCACAGGGGGGGGCAGATACGCAGTATTTT
TRBV15	TRBJ2-1	few	TRBD2	CATSRDLPSGYRLDNEQFF	TGTGCCACCAGCAGAGATCTGCCTAGCGGGTACCGCCTCGACAATGAGCAGTTCTTC
TRBV11-2	TRBJ2-7	.	TRBD2	CASSFSGIGRLAGDYEQYF	TGTGCCAGCAGCTTCTCCGGGATCGGGAGGCTAGCGGGAGACTACGAGCAGTACTTC
TRBV20-1	TRBJ2-5	.	TRBD2	CSVSSGDTQYF	TGCAGTGTCTCTAGCGGTGACACCCAGTACTTC
TRBV3-1	TRBJ2-7	.	.	CASSQDFTAEQYF	TGTGCCAGCAGCCAAGATTTTACAGCCGAGCAGTACTTC
TRBV5-1	TRBJ2-2	few	.	CASSSLPGEFGELFF	TGCGCCAGCAGTTCGCTTCCAGGGGAATTCGGGGAGCTGTTTTTT
TRBV4-1	TRBJ2-1	few	.	CASSQEKGQLFF	TGCGCCAGCAGCCAAGAAAAGGGTCAACTGTTCTTC
TRBV4-3	TRBJ2-6	few	.	CASSDGRSLSGANVLTF	TGCGCCAGCAGCGACGGGCGTAGCCTCTCTGGGGCCAACGTCCTGACTTTC
TRBV20-1	TRBJ2-1	few	TRBD2	CSYQRGSYNEQFF	TGCAGTTACCAGCGGGGCTCCTACAATGAGCAGTTCTTC
TRBV20-1	TRBJ2-3	few	TRBD2	CSARPGLASDTQYF	TGCAGTGCTAGACCGGGACTAGCGTCAGATACGCAGTATTTT
TRBV5-1	TRBJ2-7	few	.	CASSLEGRGLEQYF	TGCGCCAGCAGCTTGGAGGGGCGTGGGCTCGAGCAGTACTTC